This paragraph covers one T cell receptor beta chain sequence. In germline, CDR1 is SGHTA, CDR2 FQGNSA. The CDR3 sequence is 13 residues long. The V and J ends lost 5 bases and 5 bases respectively, with 10 bases between them. Measured with immunoSEQ multiplex PCR; TCRdb has only the in-frame clones, and not every one. The table lists tens of thousands of clones, roughly 93% of them singletons. The record originates from a study of T cells after posttransplantation cyclophosphamide. The material sequenced was PBMCs. The receptor was derived from a woman aged 30 to 39 in good health and a related stem cell transplant donor. The V call is TRBV7-2, the J call TRBJ1-5, with unresolved D. This CDR3 reads CASSPAPDQPQHF. The CDR3 nucleotides read TGTGCCAGCAGCCCCGCGCCTGATCAGCCCCAGCATTTT.